Below, one T cell receptor (beta chain) is given with its context. Its antigen is as yet unknown. Clones were sequenced by immunoSEQ multiplex PCR, and TCRdb holds only the in-frame ones, with some missing. The repertoire holds about 43,000 clones, with 75% to 90% as singletons. This sample is drawn from a study of OX40 agonist ivuxolimab in advanced cancers. Study background: Dosing consisted of intravenous ivuxolimab at 0.01 to 10 mg/kg every 2 weeks. Therapy given before enrollment (anti-PD-1, anti-PD-L1 or anti-CTLA-4) was allowed, and under 45% had some. General study results and limits: The study did not work out the antigen specificity of the expanded peripheral T cells.

Germline V gives CDR1 SGDLS, CDR2 YYNGEE. Trimming left V 3 bases short and J 5 bases short, with 17 bases between. There are 15 residues in the CDR3. This chain joins TRBV9 and TRBJ1-1; D is ambiguous. The sample consisted of CD4+ or CD8+ T cells sorted from blood, taken in a trial of the OX40 agonist ivuxolimab. This clonotype was obtained from an adult with an advanced solid tumor such as melanoma, head and neck, liver or kidney cancer. The DNA for the CDR3 is TGTGCCAGCAGCGCTAAGACGGGAGGGTGGACTGAAGCTTTCTTT. The encoded protein is CASSAKTGGWTEAFF.